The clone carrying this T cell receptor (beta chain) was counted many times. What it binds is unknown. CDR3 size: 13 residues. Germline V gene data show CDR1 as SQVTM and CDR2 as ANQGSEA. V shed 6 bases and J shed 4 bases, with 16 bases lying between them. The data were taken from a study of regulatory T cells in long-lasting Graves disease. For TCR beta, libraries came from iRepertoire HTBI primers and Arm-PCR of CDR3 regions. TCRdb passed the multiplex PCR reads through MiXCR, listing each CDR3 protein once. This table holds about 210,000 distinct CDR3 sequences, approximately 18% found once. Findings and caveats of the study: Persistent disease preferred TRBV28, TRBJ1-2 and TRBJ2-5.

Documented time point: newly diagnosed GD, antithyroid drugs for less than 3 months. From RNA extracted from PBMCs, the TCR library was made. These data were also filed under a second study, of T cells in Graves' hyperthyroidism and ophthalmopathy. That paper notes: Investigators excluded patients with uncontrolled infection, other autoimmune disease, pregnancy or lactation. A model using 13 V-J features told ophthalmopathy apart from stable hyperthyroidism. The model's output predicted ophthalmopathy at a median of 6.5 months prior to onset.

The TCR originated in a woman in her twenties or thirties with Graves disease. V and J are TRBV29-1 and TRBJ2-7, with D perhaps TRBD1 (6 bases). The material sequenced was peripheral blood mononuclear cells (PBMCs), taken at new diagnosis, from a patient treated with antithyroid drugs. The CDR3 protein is CSVARGSPYEQYF. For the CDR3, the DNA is TGCAGCGTGGCCAGGGGCTCGCCTTACGAGCAGTACTTC.